The rows below give T cell receptor beta chains drawn from one sample of a study of monozygotic twins with inflammatory bowel disease. TCRdb reworked the 5' RACE reads into one entry per CDR3 protein, no DNA. The table lists some 170,000 distinct CDR3 sequences, with 2.4% in the top ten. The sample comprised blood. The source is a human donor with ulcerative colitis or Crohn's disease, or a healthy co-twin of an affected twin (not recorded which). Both conserved end residues are part of each CDR3. Fields, in order: J gene, V gene, CDR3 protein.

j_call: TRBJ2-5; v_call: TRBV5-5; cdr3_aa: CASSLVLAGGLDQETQYF
j_call: TRBJ2-7; v_call: TRBV6-2/TRBV6-3; cdr3_aa: CASSYVRAYEQYF
j_call: TRBJ1-2; v_call: TRBV19; cdr3_aa: CATQTGTNYGYTF
j_call: TRBJ1-2; v_call: TRBV20-1; cdr3_aa: CSANPGQGYTF
j_call: TRBJ1-1; v_call: TRBV7-3; cdr3_aa: CASSLEGPDTEAFF
j_call: TRBJ2-7; v_call: TRBV28; cdr3_aa: CASSSRALPPGF
j_call: TRBJ2-4; v_call: TRBV4-1; cdr3_aa: CASSQPGQLNIQYF
j_call: TRBJ2-7; v_call: TRBV27; cdr3_aa: CASWGQGSSYEQYF
j_call: TRBJ2-7; v_call: TRBV5-1; cdr3_aa: CASSLGGARDEQYF
j_call: TRBJ2-7; v_call: TRBV21-1; cdr3_aa: CASSKEGGLVTSPTLYEQYF
j_call: TRBJ1-6; v_call: TRBV20-1; cdr3_aa: CSARVRGRGSPLHF
j_call: TRBJ1-5; v_call: TRBV6-2/TRBV6-3; cdr3_aa: CASRPGVVSNQPQHF
j_call: TRBJ2-2; v_call: TRBV7-3; cdr3_aa: CASSGQPTTGELFF
j_call: TRBJ1-1; v_call: TRBV5-5; cdr3_aa: CASSSRGTEAFF
j_call: TRBJ2-1; v_call: TRBV6-2/TRBV6-3; cdr3_aa: CASSYGGPGSRLVQFF
j_call: TRBJ1-3; v_call: TRBV7-8; cdr3_aa: CASSSSVWGNTIYF
j_call: TRBJ2-1; v_call: TRBV2; cdr3_aa: CASRERRDNEQFF
j_call: TRBJ2-7; v_call: TRBV7-2; cdr3_aa: CASSLGNVLYEQYF
j_call: TRBJ2-3; v_call: TRBV5-1; cdr3_aa: CASSLGVIGADTQYF
j_call: TRBJ2-3; v_call: TRBV5-1; cdr3_aa: CASSSGGGRPSDTQYF
j_call: TRBJ2-3; v_call: TRBV6-2/TRBV6-3; cdr3_aa: CASSYGLESTDTQYF
j_call: TRBJ2-2; v_call: TRBV7-9; cdr3_aa: CASSFPTSGRARDTGELFF
j_call: TRBJ2-7; v_call: TRBV7-2; cdr3_aa: CASGESYEQYF
j_call: TRBJ2-3; v_call: TRBV28; cdr3_aa: CASSPLASDTQYF
j_call: TRBJ1-3; v_call: TRBV5-6; cdr3_aa: CASSPAPRNTIYF
j_call: TRBJ2-1; v_call: TRBV24-1; cdr3_aa: CATSDVVAGAGWNEQFF
j_call: TRBJ2-7; v_call: TRBV27; cdr3_aa: CASSFDPRGEQYF
j_call: TRBJ1-2; v_call: TRBV28; cdr3_aa: CASRGDREDYGYTF
j_call: TRBJ2-7; v_call: TRBV27; cdr3_aa: CASSFDHREEQYF
j_call: TRBJ2-2; v_call: TRBV12-3/TRBV12-4; cdr3_aa: CASRATRSGELFF
j_call: TRBJ1-5; v_call: TRBV28; cdr3_aa: CASTRSLQRDQPQHF
j_call: TRBJ2-2; v_call: TRBV9; cdr3_aa: CASSRGQGAFPNTGELFF
j_call: TRBJ1-2; v_call: TRBV7-9; cdr3_aa: CASSSPLGWGSHTF
j_call: TRBJ1-5; v_call: TRBV12-3/TRBV12-4; cdr3_aa: CASRQGGGNQPQHF
j_call: TRBJ1-4; v_call: TRBV5-1; cdr3_aa: CASSLAGVVEEKLFF
j_call: TRBJ2-3; v_call: TRBV12-3/TRBV12-4; cdr3_aa: CASSLGVSTDMQYF
j_call: TRBJ2-1; v_call: TRBV18; cdr3_aa: CASSLLTSGDSYNEQFF
j_call: TRBJ2-2; v_call: TRBV9; cdr3_aa: CASSINQGGTGELFF
j_call: TRBJ2-1; v_call: TRBV27; cdr3_aa: CASSLFPSGDEQFF
j_call: TRBJ1-1; v_call: TRBV20-1; cdr3_aa: CSARGGTEAFF
j_call: TRBJ2-3; v_call: TRBV20-1; cdr3_aa: CSADSAGGTDTQYF
j_call: TRBJ2-5; v_call: TRBV11-2; cdr3_aa: CASSLEVRGGTQYF
j_call: TRBJ1-1; v_call: TRBV19; cdr3_aa: CASSSESGRVITRAFF
j_call: TRBJ2-7; v_call: TRBV9; cdr3_aa: CASSIDIRGEQYF
j_call: TRBJ1-2; v_call: TRBV12-3/TRBV12-4; cdr3_aa: CASSRDRAGGYTF
j_call: TRBJ1-2; v_call: TRBV12-3/TRBV12-4; cdr3_aa: CASSLGKGADGYTF
j_call: TRBJ1-6; v_call: TRBV5-1; cdr3_aa: CASSPSVGNSYNSPLHF
j_call: TRBJ2-5; v_call: TRBV7-2; cdr3_aa: CASSSPLGGTSQETQYF
j_call: TRBJ2-3; v_call: TRBV10-3; cdr3_aa: CATRGPTDTQYF
j_call: TRBJ2-7; v_call: TRBV7-2; cdr3_aa: CASSPQGGPYEQYF
j_call: TRBJ2-2; v_call: TRBV11-2; cdr3_aa: CASSPEVSTGELFF
j_call: TRBJ2-1; v_call: TRBV24-1; cdr3_aa: CATSGTGVNEQFF
j_call: TRBJ2-1; v_call: TRBV10-3; cdr3_aa: CAISESFSSSSYNEQFF
j_call: TRBJ2-1; v_call: TRBV5-6; cdr3_aa: CASSLELAGGPGEQFF
j_call: TRBJ2-2; v_call: TRBV7-9; cdr3_aa: CASSPLSGELFF
j_call: TRBJ1-2; v_call: TRBV5-1; cdr3_aa: CASSWDSAYGYTF